This entry is about one T cell receptor (beta chain). No antigen is known for it. This sample's treatment: around 19 received Ad26.COV2.S at low or high dose, single or two shots; roughly 5 received placebo; per-sample allocation not given. The study sampled participants on day 63 after the first vaccine or placebo injection. Built on an Ad26 vector, the vaccine expressed Wuhan-strain SARS-CoV-2 spike. This sample is part of a study of Ad26.COV2.S vaccination and SARS-CoV-2 variants. J lost 3 bases, V lost 4 bases, and 5 bases had no gene match. Germline CDR1 KGHDR, CDR2 SFDVKD. The CDR3 is 16 residues long. Profiling relied on immunoSEQ multiplex PCR, and the TCRdb table lists in-frame clones only, not all of them. Of about 420,000 clones in the sample, around nine tenths were seen once. Study-wide results and limits: Breadth measured for non-spike TCRs was similar across vaccine and placebo recipients. Using TCR breadth and depth analyses may have led to underestimated total T cell responses.

The material was peripheral blood, obtained in a trial of Ad26.COV2.S vaccine versus placebo. The chain uses TRBV24-1 and TRBJ2-7, with 13 bases matching TRBD2. The receptor was isolated from a person between 18 and 65 years old who received the Ad26.COV2.S COVID-19 vaccine or a placebo. The CDR3 region is CATSDRTSGGDYEQYF. The CDR3 nucleotides read TGTGCCACCAGTGACAGGACTAGCGGGGGAGACTACGAGCAGTACTTC.